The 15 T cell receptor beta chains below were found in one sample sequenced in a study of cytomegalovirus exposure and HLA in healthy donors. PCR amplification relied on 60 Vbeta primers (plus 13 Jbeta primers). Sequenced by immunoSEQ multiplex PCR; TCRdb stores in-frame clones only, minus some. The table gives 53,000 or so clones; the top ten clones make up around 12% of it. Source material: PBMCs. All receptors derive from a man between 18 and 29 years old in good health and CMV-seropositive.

The CDR3 DNA reads as TGTGCCAGCAGCCCATCCCCATTTGAGCAGTTCTTC. This codes for CASSPSPFEQFF. The chain combines TRBV7-8 with TRBJ2-1, with D unclear. Trimming shortened V by 5 bases and J by 9 bases, and 11 bases separated the two germline ends. Germline lookup yields CDR1 SGHVS and CDR2 FQNEAQ. The CDR3 consists of 12 residues.

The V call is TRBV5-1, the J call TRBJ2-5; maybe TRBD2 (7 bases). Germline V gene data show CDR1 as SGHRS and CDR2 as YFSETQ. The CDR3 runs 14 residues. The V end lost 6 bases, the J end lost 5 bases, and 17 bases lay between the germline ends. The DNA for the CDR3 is TGCGCCAGCACCACCTCACAGGGAGGGGAGACCCAGTACTTC. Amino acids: CASTTSQGGETQYF.

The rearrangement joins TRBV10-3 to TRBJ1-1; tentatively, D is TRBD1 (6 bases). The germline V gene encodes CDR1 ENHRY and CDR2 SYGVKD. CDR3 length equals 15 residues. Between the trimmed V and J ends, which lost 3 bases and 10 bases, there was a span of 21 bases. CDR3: CAISDPQLGGGGAFF. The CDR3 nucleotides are TGTGCCATCAGTGACCCGCAACTAGGGGGAGGGGGAGCTTTCTTT.

CDR3 loop: CASSVGSGGTGELFF. CDR3 nucleotides: TGTGCCAGCAGCGTTGGTAGCGGGGGCACCGGGGAGCTGTTTTTT. The chain combines TRBV9 with TRBJ2-2; 9 bases map to TRBD2. The CDR3 loop spans 15 amino acids. Germline assignment: CDR1 SGDLS and CDR2 YYNGEE. V was clipped by 2 bases and J by 4 bases; unmatched bases: 3.

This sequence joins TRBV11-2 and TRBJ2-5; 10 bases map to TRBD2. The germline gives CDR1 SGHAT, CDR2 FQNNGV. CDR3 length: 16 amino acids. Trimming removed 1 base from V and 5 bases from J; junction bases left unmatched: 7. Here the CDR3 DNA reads TGTGCCAGCAGCTTAGCCCTAGCGGGAGTCGGGGAGACCCAGTACTTC. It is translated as CASSLALAGVGETQYF.

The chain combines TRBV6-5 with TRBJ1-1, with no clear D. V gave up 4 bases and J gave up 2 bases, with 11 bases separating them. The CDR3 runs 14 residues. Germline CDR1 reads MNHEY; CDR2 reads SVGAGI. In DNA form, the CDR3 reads TGTGCCAGCAGTTCCGGGAGGACTAACACTGAAGCTTTCTTT. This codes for CASSSGRTNTEAFF.

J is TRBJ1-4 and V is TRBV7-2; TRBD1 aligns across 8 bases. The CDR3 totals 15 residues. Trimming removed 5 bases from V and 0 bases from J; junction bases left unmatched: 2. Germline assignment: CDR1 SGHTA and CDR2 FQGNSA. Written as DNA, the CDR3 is TGTGCCAGCAGCCCGGACAGGGCAACTAATGAAAAACTGTTTTTT. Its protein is CASSPDRATNEKLFF.

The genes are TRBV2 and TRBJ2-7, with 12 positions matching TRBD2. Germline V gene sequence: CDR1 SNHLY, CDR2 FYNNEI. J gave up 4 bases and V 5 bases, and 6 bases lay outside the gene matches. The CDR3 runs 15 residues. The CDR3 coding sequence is TGTGCCAGCAGTCCCCTAGCGGGAGGGTTGTACGAGCAGTACTTC. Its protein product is CASSPLAGGLYEQYF. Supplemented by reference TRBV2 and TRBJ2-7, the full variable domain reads EPEVTQTPSHQVTQMGQEVILRCVPISNHLYFYWYRQILGQKVEFLVSFYNNEISEKSEIFDDQFSVERPDGSNFTLKIRSTKLEDSAMYFCASSPLAGGLYEQYFGPGTRLTVT.

CDR3 DNA sequence: TGCGCCAGCAGCTTAAGGGACAGGGTTGGGTTCAACGAGCAGTACTTC. Protein sequence: CASSLRDRVGFNEQYF. The chain has TRBV5-1 and TRBJ2-7; 9 bases fit TRBD1. Germline values: CDR1 SGHRS, CDR2 YFSETQ. The CDR3 consists of 16 residues. J was trimmed by 5 bases and V by 2 bases; bases with no gene match: 11.

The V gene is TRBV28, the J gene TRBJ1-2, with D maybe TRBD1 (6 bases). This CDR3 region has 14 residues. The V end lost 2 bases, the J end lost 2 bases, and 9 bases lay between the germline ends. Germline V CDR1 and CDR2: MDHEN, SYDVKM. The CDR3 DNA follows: TGTGCCAGCAGTTTACCGAGGGGGAACTATGGCTACACCTTC. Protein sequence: CASSLPRGNYGYTF.

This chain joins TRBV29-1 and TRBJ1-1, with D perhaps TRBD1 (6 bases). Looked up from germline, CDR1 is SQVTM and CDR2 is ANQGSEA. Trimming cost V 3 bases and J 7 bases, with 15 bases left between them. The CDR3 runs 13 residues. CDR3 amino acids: CSVEGHDQGEAFF. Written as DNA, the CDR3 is TGCAGCGTTGAGGGACACGATCAGGGTGAAGCTTTCTTT.

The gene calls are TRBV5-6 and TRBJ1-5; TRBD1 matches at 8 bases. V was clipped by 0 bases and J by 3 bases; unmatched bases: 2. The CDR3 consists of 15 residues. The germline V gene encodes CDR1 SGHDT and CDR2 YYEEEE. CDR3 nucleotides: TGTGCCAGCAGCTTGGGACAGGGGCCCAATCAGCCCCAGCATTTT. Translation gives CASSLGQGPNQPQHF.

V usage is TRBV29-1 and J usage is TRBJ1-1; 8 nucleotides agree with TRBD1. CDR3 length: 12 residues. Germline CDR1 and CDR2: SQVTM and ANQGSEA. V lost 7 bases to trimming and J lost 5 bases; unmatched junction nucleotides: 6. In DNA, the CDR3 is TGCAGCGGCCAGGGGGCGGTTACTGAAGCTTTCTTT. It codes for CSGQGAVTEAFF.

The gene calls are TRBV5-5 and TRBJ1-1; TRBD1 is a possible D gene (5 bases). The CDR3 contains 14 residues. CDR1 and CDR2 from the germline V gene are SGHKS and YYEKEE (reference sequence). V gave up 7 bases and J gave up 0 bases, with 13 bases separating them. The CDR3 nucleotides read TGTGCCAGCTCACCCGGACACCTGAACACTGAAGCTTTCTTT. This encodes CASSPGHLNTEAFF. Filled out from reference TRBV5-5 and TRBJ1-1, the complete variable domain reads DAGVTQSPTHLIKTRGQQVTLRCSPISGHKSVSWYQQVLGQGPQFIFQYYEKEERGRGNFPDRFSARQFPNYSSELNVNALLLGDSALYLCASSPGHLNTEAFFGQGTRLTVV.

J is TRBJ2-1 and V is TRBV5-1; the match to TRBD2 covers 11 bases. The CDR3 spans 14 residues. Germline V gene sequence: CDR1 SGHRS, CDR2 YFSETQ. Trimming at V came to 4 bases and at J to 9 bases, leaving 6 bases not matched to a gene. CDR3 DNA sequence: TGCGCCAGCAGCCCTTTAGCGGGAGGGGGTGAGCAGTTCTTC. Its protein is CASSPLAGGGEQFF.